This T cell receptor (beta chain) derives from a study of blood T cell repertoires in COVID-19 (dated by TCRdb to 2020 to 2022). General notes on the study: Collaborator samples came from the United States, Italy and Spain and covered acute and convalescent phases of COVID-19. The prospective study material was composed of cDNA or gDNA derived from T cells, B-cell-depleted T cells, or PBMCs. Deeply sampled blood TCRbeta repertoires from subjects exposed to, actively infected with, or recovered from COVID-19 were included in the dataset. The repertoires were released in a freely available public database intended as a resource for research on the immune response to SARS-CoV-2. Samples were obtained from the ongoing ImmuneRACE study (first 160 participants) and from 1,254 subjects provided by 6 global collaborators. Nearly every sample came with metadata listing a de-identified subject ID, COVID-19 status, age in years and sex. HLA class I and class II types, where available, came from metadata supplied by the sample provider rather than from assay-based typing.

This clone was picked up one time. The antigen this receptor binds is unknown. One base away there is no much larger clone; base qualities are not given. Study-wide findings and limitations: Clinical and demographic metadata were provided uncurated, with the amount varying by source and participant.

The germline V gene gives CDR1 as ENHRY and CDR2 as SYGVKD. Trimming takes 10 bases from V and 7 bases from J, and the germline ends sit 14 bases apart. The CDR3 sequence holds 12 residues, the cysteine and phenylalanine included. The retained sequence is limited to the CDR3, 36 bases, with the frame set at the first base. Participants in the prospective study were enrolled through a virtual design, were aged about 18 to 100 years, and lived in roughly 25 United States geographic areas. In the prospective study, participants were assigned to cohorts based on the clinical history participants reported in a screening survey and a study questionnaire. In the prospective study, whole blood, serum and a nasopharyngeal or oropharyngeal swab were collected from each participant by mobile phlebotomists. Additional blood draws and questionnaires over an approximately 2-month period could optionally be provided by prospective study participants. Before DNA extraction, prospective study blood samples were shipped either frozen or at room temperature.

TCRbeta CDR3 regions were amplified from genomic DNA using the immunoSEQ Assay, a bias-controlled multiplex PCR. Per the original workflow: Nucleated cell counts per sample were estimated from amplification of reference gene primers within the assay. To quantify the absolute abundance of each unique TCRbeta CDR3 rearrangement, sequence reads were collapsed and filtered. For each sample, productive Simpson clonality was calculated by taking the square root of Simpson's diversity index across productive rearrangements. Here the immuneACCESS table is served through TCRdb, limited to in-frame sequences with V and J called. Missing clones are a known gap in these copies; in checked studies unresolved V genes cover under half, and the rest lacks a known reason. V and J calls and clone size are those listed in that table; D and trimming were worked out from the DNA. Recorded for this sample are 300,000 to 400,000 clones; around 85% of them occurred a single time. 4% to 5% of the sample goes to the ten largest clones.

This chain joins TRBV10-3 to TRBJ1-3; the D gene is perhaps TRBD1, on 6 matching bases. The sequence derives from a woman aged 40 to 50 with acute COVID-19. Sequences were obtained from PBMCs or T cells enriched from blood (not recorded which). The DNA is TGTGCCACCGGCGGACAGCTTAACACCATATATTTT. Its protein product is CATGGQLNTIYF.